This T cell receptor beta chain was captured by sequencing in a study of T cell responses to AZD1222 COVID-19 vaccine. V was trimmed by 1 base and J by 0 bases, leaving 13 bases between them. Germline assignment: CDR1 SGHNT and CDR2 YYREEE (reference sequence). This CDR3 comprises 16 residues. Only in-frame clones appear in the TCRdb table, and some are missing; sequencing was by immunoSEQ multiplex PCR. Among about 160,000 clones listed, about 90% were seen once. The chain has TRBV5-4 and TRBJ1-1; D perhaps matches TRBD1 (5 bases). The TCR comes from an adult in good health. Here the sequenced sample was peripheral blood, taken on day 0 of AZD1222 vaccination. The CDR3 DNA sequence: TGTGCCAGCAGCTTGCCCCCCCTGGGGGTGAACACTGAAGCTTTCTTT. Protein: CASSLPPLGVNTEAFF.